The source of this TCR beta chain is a study of glioma-infiltrating T cells. Study-level results: CDR3 overlap between tissue and blood was very small. Above-expected tissue-blood divergence occurred in all gliomas, most in low-grade ones.

The iRepertoire nested amplicon-rescue multiplex PCR amplified TCR alpha and beta CDR3s from RNA. Input was roughly 100-450 ng of tissue mRNA or PBMC total RNA. TCRdb passed the multiplex PCR reads through MiXCR, listing each CDR3 protein once. The repertoire holds about 89,000 distinct CDR3 sequences, with about 23% as singletons. Germline-derived CDR1 and CDR2 are SGHTA and FQGNSA. The CDR3 has 14 amino acids. Points on this clonotype: The antigen is undetermined. Being one base from a much bigger clone, this may be a read error.

The sample consisted of glioma tissue, nonneoplastic brain tissue, or PBMCs (not recorded which). The chain recombines TRBV7-2 with TRBJ2-5; D not certain. The TCR sequence derives from a human donor with low-grade glioma or glioblastoma, undergoing nonglioma brain surgery, or in good health (not recorded which). The CDR3 sequence is CASSPHRFQGTQYF. The DNA for the CDR3 is TGTGCCAGCAGCCCCCACAGATTCCAAGGGACCCAGTACTTC.